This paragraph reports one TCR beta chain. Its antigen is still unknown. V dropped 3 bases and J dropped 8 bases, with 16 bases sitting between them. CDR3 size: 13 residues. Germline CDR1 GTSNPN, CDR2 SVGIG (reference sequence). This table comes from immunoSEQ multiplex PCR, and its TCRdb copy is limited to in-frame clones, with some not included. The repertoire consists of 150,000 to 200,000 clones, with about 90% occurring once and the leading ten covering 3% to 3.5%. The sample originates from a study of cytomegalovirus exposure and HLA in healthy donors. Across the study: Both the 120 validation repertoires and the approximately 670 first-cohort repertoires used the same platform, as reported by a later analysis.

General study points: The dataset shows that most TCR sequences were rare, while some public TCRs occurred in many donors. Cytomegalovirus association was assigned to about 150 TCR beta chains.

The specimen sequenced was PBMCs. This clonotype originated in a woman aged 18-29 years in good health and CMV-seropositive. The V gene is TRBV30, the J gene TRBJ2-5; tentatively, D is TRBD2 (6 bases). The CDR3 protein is CAWSHVRGPTQYF. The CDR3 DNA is TGTGCCTGGAGCCATGTGCGGGGACCTACCCAGTACTTC.